These T cell receptor beta chains were read from a single sample in a study of OX40 agonist ivuxolimab in advanced cancers. This table comes from immunoSEQ multiplex PCR, and its TCRdb copy is limited to in-frame clones, with some not included. The profile shows some 42,000 clones, roughly nine tenths of them singletons. The sequenced sample was CD4+ or CD8+ T cells sorted from blood, obtained in a trial of the OX40 agonist ivuxolimab. The receptors shown here come from an adult with an advanced solid tumor such as melanoma, head and neck, liver or kidney cancer. CDR3s include the opening cysteine and the closing phenylalanine or tryptophan. A D gene is named only where the DNA matches it firmly. Rows may omit the clone size; those that give it use once, few, many or a size class.

-	-	TRBV9	TRBJ1-3	TGTGCCAGCAGCGCCGGGGGGGCATCACCTGGAAACACCATATATTTT	CASSAGGASPGNTIYF
few	TRBD1	TRBV5-1	TRBJ1-6	TGCGCCAGCAGCGCTTCCGGACAGGGTATTTCACCCCTCCACTTT	CASSASGQGISPLHF
-	-	TRBV6-5	TRBJ2-7	TGTGCCAGCAGTTACCTAGGCGAGCAGTACTTC	CASSYLGEQYF
-	-	TRBV13	TRBJ2-3	TGTGCCAGCAGCTTAGGGCGACAGGACGCAGATACGCAGTATTTT	CASSLGRQDADTQYF
-	-	TRBV6-6	TRBJ2-1	TGTGCCAGCGGGGACTCCCGGACCGGGAACAGTGAGCAGTTCTTC	CASGDSRTGNSEQFF
-	-	TRBV19	TRBJ1-1	TGTGCCAGTAGTATAGGTCGGGGGGGGGTTGATGGCACTGAAGCTTTCTTT	CASSIGRGGVDGTEAFF
-	-	TRBV6-5	TRBJ1-3	TGTGCCAGCAGTCCCACAGGATTCCCCGGAAACACCATATATTTT	CASSPTGFPGNTIYF
once	TRBD2	TRBV12-5	TRBJ2-5	TGTGCTAGTGGTTCAGGCGGGGGTCAAGAGACCCAGTACTTC	CASGSGGGQETQYF
-	-	TRBV6-1	TRBJ1-5	TGTGCCAGCAGTGAAGCGGACAGTAATCAGCCCCAGCATTTT	CASSEADSNQPQHF
-	-	TRBV7-9	TRBJ2-1	TGTGCCAGCAGCCCAGCGGGTCACTACAATGAGCAGTTCTTC	CASSPAGHYNEQFF
-	-	TRBV6-1	TRBJ1-1	TGTGCCAGCCGATTAGAGGGTGACACTGAAGCTTTCTTT	CASRLEGDTEAFF
-	-	TRBV28	TRBJ2-1	TGTGCCAGCAGTTTATTCACTCCGGGACAACACAATGAGCAGTTCTTC	CASSLFTPGQHNEQFF
-	-	TRBV5-6	TRBJ1-2	TGTGCCAGCAGCTTGGACTATGGCTACACCTTC	CASSLDYGYTF
-	-	TRBV7-2	TRBJ1-2	TGTGCCAGCAGCTTGGAGGGGGAACGCTATGGCTACACCTTC	CASSLEGERYGYTF
-	TRBD1	TRBV5-1	TRBJ1-2	TGCGCCAGCAACTCCCTCGGAGGGACAGGTCCCTATGTTGAAGGCTACACCTTC	CASNSLGGTGPYVEGYTF
-	TRBD1	TRBV5-4	TRBJ1-4	TGTGCCAGCAGCTATGGGACAGGGGGTGAAAAACTGTTTTTT	CASSYGTGGEKLFF
-	-	TRBV7-2	TRBJ2-3	TGTGCCAGCAGCCCACAGCGGGATACGCAGTATTTT	CASSPQRDTQYF
-	-	TRBV11-2	TRBJ2-2	TGTGCCAGCAGCTTAGAACGCACCGGGGAGCTGTTTTTT	CASSLERTGELFF
-	-	TRBV28	TRBJ1-2	TGTGCCAGCCAGACCTCGTGGTATGGCTACACCTTC	CASQTSWYGYTF
-	-	TRBV6-1	TRBJ2-7	TGTGCCAGCAGTGAAAACAACGGGGGGCTCTACGAGCAGTACTTC	CASSENNGGLYEQYF
few	-	TRBV28	TRBJ1-2	TGTGCCACACACCGTACCTATGGCTACACCTTC	CATHRTYGYTF
-	-	TRBV2	TRBJ2-5	TGTGCCAGCAGGCCCCCGGGAGAAGTAGAGACCCAGTACTTC	CASRPPGEVETQYF
-	-	TRBV7-2	TRBJ1-6	TGTGCCAGCAGCTTAGTCACCCCCCAAAGCTCACCCCTCCACTTT	CASSLVTPQSSPLHF
-	TRBD1	TRBV2	TRBJ1-5	TGTGCCAGCAGAGCCGGGACAGAGTATAATCAGCCCCAGCATTTT	CASRAGTEYNQPQHF
-	TRBD1	TRBV5-4	TRBJ1-2	TGTGCCAGCAGCTTGGAAACAGGGGGCGATGGCTACACCTTC	CASSLETGGDGYTF
-	TRBD1	TRBV18	TRBJ2-7	TGTGCCAGCTCTGACAGGGCCTACGAGCAGTACTTC	CASSDRAYEQYF
-	TRBD2	TRBV15	TRBJ2-7	TGTGCCACCAGCAGAGATCGGTCGGCGGGGGGGATGACCTACGAGCAGTACTTC	CATSRDRSAGGMTYEQYF
-	TRBD1	TRBV2	TRBJ1-1	TGTGCCAGCAGTTTACAGGGGGCGAGCACTGAAGCTTTCTTT	CASSLQGASTEAFF
-	-	TRBV11-2	TRBJ1-3	TGTGCCAGCAGCTTAGACCGGAGCTCTGGAAACACCATATATTTT	CASSLDRSSGNTIYF
once	TRBD1	TRBV6-5	TRBJ1-1	TGTGCCAGCAGTTACTCCGGGCAGGGGGCCCCCTCTGAAGCTTTCTTT	CASSYSGQGAPSEAFF
-	-	TRBV30	TRBJ1-6	TGTGCCTGGAAGAATAACAGGGCAACTAATTCACCCCTCCACTTT	CAWKNNRATNSPLHF
once	TRBD1	TRBV30	TRBJ2-7	TGTGCCTGGAGTAAAAGGGGGGACAGGGGAGATTACGAGCAGTACTTC	CAWSKRGDRGDYEQYF
-	TRBD2	TRBV5-1	TRBJ2-3	TGCGCCAGCAGCTACCGAGCGGGAGGGCCCGCAGATACGCAGTATTTT	CASSYRAGGPADTQYF
-	TRBD1	TRBV5-4	TRBJ1-1	TGTGCCAGCAGCATCGACAGGGGCAGCACTGAAGCTTTCTTT	CASSIDRGSTEAFF
-	-	TRBV4-3	TRBJ2-7	TGCGCCAGCAGCCAAGATTGGGCGCCAGGGAGCTCCTACGAGCAGTACTTC	CASSQDWAPGSSYEQYF
-	TRBD1	TRBV28	TRBJ1-4	TGTGCCAGCAGCCAAGGGGACAGGCGCAATGAAAAACTGTTTTTT	CASSQGDRRNEKLFF
-	-	TRBV5-1	TRBJ2-7	TGCGCCAGCAGCTTGGCCGGGACCATCCTGGGGTACGAGCAGTACTTC	CASSLAGTILGYEQYF
-	TRBD2	TRBV15	TRBJ2-1	TGTGCCACCAGCAGAGAACCGGGAGGGTACAATGAGCAGTTCTTC	CATSREPGGYNEQFF
-	-	TRBV5-4	TRBJ2-5	TGTGCCAGCAGCTTGACGGGACACGCTGAAGAGACCCAGTACTTC	CASSLTGHAEETQYF
-	-	TRBV15	TRBJ1-1	TGTGCCACCAGCGTCCGCTACGGGACTGAAGCTTTCTTT	CATSVRYGTEAFF
-	-	TRBV5-6	TRBJ2-7	TGTGCCAGCTCCAGAGGGAGGCCTTCCTACGAGCAGTACTTC	CASSRGRPSYEQYF
-	-	TRBV7-9	TRBJ1-2	TGTGCCAGCAGTAAAAACCCAGTGGACTATGGCTACACCTTC	CASSKNPVDYGYTF
-	TRBD1	TRBV15	TRBJ1-1	TGTGCCACCAGCAGAGGGCCGACAGGGGCAACTGAAGCTTTCTTT	CATSRGPTGATEAFF
-	-	TRBV4-2	TRBJ1-1	TGTGCCAGCAGCCCGAGGAGGGGGTACGTGAACACTGAAGCTTTCTTT	CASSPRRGYVNTEAFF
-	-	TRBV5-6	TRBJ2-1	TGTGCCAGCAGCTTGGCCCGCCAGGGTGGGGAGAATGAGCAGTTCTTC	CASSLARQGGENEQFF
-	TRBD2	TRBV7-6	TRBJ2-3	TGTGCCAGCAGCCCTAGCGGGGGGGGTACAGATACGCAGTATTTT	CASSPSGGGTDTQYF
-	TRBD2	TRBV5-8	TRBJ2-7	TGTGCCAGCAGCAGGGGACTAGCGTCCTACGAGCAGTACTTC	CASSRGLASYEQYF
once	-	TRBV2	TRBJ1-5	TGTGCCAGCTCCCGAGACAGCGGCAATCAGCCCCAGCATTTT	CASSRDSGNQPQHF
-	TRBD2	TRBV19	TRBJ2-5	TGTGCCAGTAGTATTCCGGGACTAGCGGGATCACAAGAGACCCAGTACTTC	CASSIPGLAGSQETQYF
-	-	TRBV6-5	TRBJ2-1	TGTGCCAGCAGTTCCGGGCGGGTACCCTCCTACAATGAGCAGTTCTTC	CASSSGRVPSYNEQFF
-	-	TRBV11-2	TRBJ2-7	TGTGCCAGCAGCCCCAACGCGGGTGATAGCTACGAGCAGTACTTC	CASSPNAGDSYEQYF
-	TRBD1	TRBV7-2	TRBJ2-2	TGTGCCAGCAGCCAACGGGACAGGGAATTGACCGGGGAGCTGTTTTTT	CASSQRDRELTGELFF
-	-	TRBV4-1	TRBJ2-5	TGCGCCAGCAGCCAACCCGACAGGCTTCAAGAGACCCAGTACTTC	CASSQPDRLQETQYF
-	-	TRBV11-2	TRBJ2-7	TGTGCCAGCAGCTTAGCGCAGGCCTTCTACGAGCAGTACTTC	CASSLAQAFYEQYF
-	TRBD2	TRBV5-1	TRBJ2-1	TGCGCCAGCAGCATTGACCCGGGACTAGCGGGTAACAATGAGCAGTTCTTC	CASSIDPGLAGNNEQFF
-	-	TRBV28	TRBJ1-1	TGTGCCAGCACGGACCCGAACACTGAAGCTTTCTTT	CASTDPNTEAFF
-	-	TRBV15	TRBJ2-7	TGTGCCACCAGCAGAGATAGGTCCTCCGAGCAGTACTTC	CATSRDRSSEQYF
-	-	TRBV10-1	TRBJ2-3	TGCGCCAGCAGTGAGGGTGGGGGCGCGGGAGATACGCAGTATTTT	CASSEGGGAGDTQYF
-	-	TRBV18	TRBJ1-4	TGTGCCAGCTCACCTAATTCGGGCACTAATGAAAAACTGTTTTTT	CASSPNSGTNEKLFF
-	TRBD1	TRBV7-7	TRBJ2-1	TGTGCTAGCAGCTTAGATGGCTGTGACAGGGGTCCTTTTTCCTACAATGAGCAGTTCTTC	CASSLDGCDRGPFSYNEQFF